A selection of T cell receptor beta chains follows, all from one sample in a study of beta chain features in type 1 diabetes. Assay: immunoSEQ multiplex PCR; the TCRdb copy retains only in-frame clones and omits some. The repertoire includes more than 350,000 clones, roughly an eighth of them detected once, and 0.045% to 0.06% sits in the top ten. Input material: naive CD4+ T cells from blood. The receptor source for this set is a woman aged 18-29 years in good health. CDR3s include the opening cysteine and the closing phenylalanine or tryptophan. D genes are given only for firm matches. The size of a clone is reported for some rows only, either as once, few or many, or as a class for expanded clones.

J	V	D	size	DNA	CDR3
TRBJ2-4	TRBV5-1	TRBD1	.	TGCGCCAGCAGCTTGGGCAGGGGGACGAACATTCAGTACTTC	CASSLGRGTNIQYF
TRBJ2-5	TRBV7-2	TRBD2	few	TGTGCCAGCAGCTTAAGAGCTAGCGGGCTCCAAGAGACCCAGTACTTC	CASSLRASGLQETQYF
TRBJ1-4	TRBV29-1	.	few	TGCAGCGTTATAGCGGGCAGACTAGGGGAAAAACTGTTTTTT	CSVIAGRLGEKLFF
TRBJ2-1	TRBV7-2	.	.	TGTGCCAGCAGCTTAGGACCCGGGGCCTACAATGAGCAGTTCTTC	CASSLGPGAYNEQFF
TRBJ1-2	TRBV4-3	.	few	TGCGCCAGCAGCCAAGATCACGGACTTGGCTACACCTTC	CASSQDHGLGYTF
TRBJ1-2	TRBV6-5	.	.	TGTGCCAGCGGCAGGAACTATGGCTACACCTTC	CASGRNYGYTF
TRBJ1-1	TRBV10-3	.	.	TGTGCCATCAGGCCGACGTCGTTCAACACTGAAGCTTTCTTT	CAIRPTSFNTEAFF
TRBJ2-1	TRBV29-1	.	.	TGCAGCGTTGTAAGGAACACACACGATGAGCAGTTCTTC	CSVVRNTHDEQFF
TRBJ2-3	TRBV5-1	TRBD1	.	TGCGCCAGCAGCTTCGGACAGGGGGCAAGGTTAGATACGCAGTATTTT	CASSFGQGARLDTQYF
TRBJ1-2	TRBV2	TRBD1	.	TGTGCCAGCCGACAGGGGGAAGGCTACACCTTC	CASRQGEGYTF
TRBJ1-5	TRBV7-2	.	.	TGTGCCAGCTCTCAAATGGTGGGCAATCAGCCCCAGCATTTT	CASSQMVGNQPQHF
TRBJ2-4	TRBV27	TRBD1	.	TGTGCCAGCAGTTCCACACAGGGGTGGGGCATTCAGTACTTC	CASSSTQGWGIQYF
TRBJ1-5	TRBV6-6	.	.	TGTGCCAGCAGAGACAGGCTTAGCAATCAGCCCCAGCATTTT	CASRDRLSNQPQHF
TRBJ2-7	TRBV19	TRBD1	.	TGTGCCAGTAGCCGATCGACAGGGTACGAGCAGTACTTC	CASSRSTGYEQYF
TRBJ2-3	TRBV5-3	.	few	TGTGCCGGGTCCCCGCTGGCGGGGAATGGGGATACGCAGTATTTT	CAGSPLAGNGDTQYF
TRBJ2-3	TRBV7-2	TRBD2	few	TGTGCCAGCAGCTTAAGGACTAGCGGGGCTAGCACAGATACGCAGTATTTT	CASSLRTSGASTDTQYF
TRBJ2-3	TRBV7-9	TRBD2	few	TGTGCCAGCAGCTTAGTGGCTAGCGGTAGCACAGATACGCAGTATTTT	CASSLVASGSTDTQYF
TRBJ1-3	TRBV29-1	.	.	TGCAGCGTTGCCGGAAGGCACTCTGGAAACACCATATATTTT	CSVAGRHSGNTIYF
TRBJ1-6	TRBV25-1	.	.	TGTGCCAGCAGTGACCAGGATTCCTATAATTCACCCCTCCACTTT	CASSDQDSYNSPLHF
TRBJ2-1	TRBV19	TRBD2	.	TGTGCCAGTAGCAACAGGCACGGGACTAGCGGGAGAATCTATGAGCAGTTCTTC	CASSNRHGTSGRIYEQFF
TRBJ2-1	TRBV6-5	.	few	TGTGCCAGCAGTTACGCTCTGTCTGACTACAATGAGCAGTTCTTC	CASSYALSDYNEQFF
TRBJ2-2	TRBV9	.	.	TGTGCCAGCAGCGCCATACACGGGGAGCTGTTTTTT	CASSAIHGELFF
TRBJ2-4	TRBV30	TRBD2	many	TGTGCCTGGAGTGTTGTACGGACTAGCGGGAGGGCCGGAAACATTCAGTACTTC	CAWSVVRTSGRAGNIQYF
TRBJ1-6	TRBV9	.	.	TGTGCCAGCAGCGTAGAACCAGGCGCAGGGGTCGTTTCACCCCTCCACTTT	CASSVEPGAGVVSPLHF
TRBJ1-1	TRBV14	TRBD1	few	TGTGCCAGCGCAGGGGGCGCTTGGTGGAACACTGAAGCTTTCTTT	CASAGGAWWNTEAFF